This T cell receptor (beta chain) was recovered during a study of molecular identifiers for immune sequencing clone quantification. Study outcomes and limitations: Barcodes shared by identical TCR molecules could lead to underestimated sizes of highly expanded clones.

TCRdb reprocessed the PCR reads with MiXCR, giving one entry per CDR3 protein. This repertoire shows about 320,000 distinct CDR3 sequences, about a fifth found once; its top ten account for over 0.7%. Investigators produced naive CD8 libraries from about 19,000 to 1,100,000 sorted cells, drawing on 10%, 30% or 50% RNA. Sorting isolated naive CD8 T cells as CD8+CD4-CCR7+CD45RA+ events. J gave up 0 bases and V 4 bases, and 8 bases lay outside the gene matches. CDR3 length: 16 amino acids. CDR1 is LGHNA, CDR2 YSLEER, per germline. This clonotype was detected only a few times. Antigen specificity is unknown.

The TCR originated in a human donor in good health. Some libraries in this study had Jurkat cell RNA spiked in. The sample was naive CD8+ T cells from blood, with Jurkat cell RNA spiked in. Subset noted: FACS-sorted CD8+CD4-CCR7+CD45RA+ naive T cells. The V call is TRBV4-3, the J call TRBJ2-7; the match to TRBD1 covers 8 bases. The CDR3 DNA sequence: TGCGCCAGCAGCCCCAGCATAACAGGGGGCTCCTACGAGCAGTACTTC. It yields the protein CASSPSITGGSYEQYF.